This TCR beta chain comes out of a study of T cells in Graves' hyperthyroidism and ophthalmopathy. At least ten counts were recorded for this clonotype. From RNA transcripts, TCR beta CDR3 regions were amplified. An initial round of RT-PCR targeting the TCR CDR3 relied on the HTBI primer set. TCRdb recomputed calls from the multiplex PCR reads with MiXCR, one row per CDR3 protein. This sample has about 210,000 distinct CDR3 sequences, with 17% found just once. Deletions cut 4 bases from V and 3 bases from J, with 28 bases between. CDR3 size: 19 residues. The V gene's germline CDR1 is SGHNT and CDR2 YENEEA. Lactation, pregnancy, other autoimmune disease or uncontrolled infection led to exclusion of patients.

The sample comprised blood. This rearrangement joins TRBV11-3 to TRBJ2-7; possible D gene TRBD2, 6 bases. This TCR came from a man aged 45-65 years with Graves' hyperthyroidism. CDR3 protein: CASSSRPGRGSSYVYEQYF. CDR3 sequence (DNA): TGTGCCAGCAGCTCGAGGCCTGGGCGGGGAAGCTCCTATGTCTACGAGCAGTACTTC.